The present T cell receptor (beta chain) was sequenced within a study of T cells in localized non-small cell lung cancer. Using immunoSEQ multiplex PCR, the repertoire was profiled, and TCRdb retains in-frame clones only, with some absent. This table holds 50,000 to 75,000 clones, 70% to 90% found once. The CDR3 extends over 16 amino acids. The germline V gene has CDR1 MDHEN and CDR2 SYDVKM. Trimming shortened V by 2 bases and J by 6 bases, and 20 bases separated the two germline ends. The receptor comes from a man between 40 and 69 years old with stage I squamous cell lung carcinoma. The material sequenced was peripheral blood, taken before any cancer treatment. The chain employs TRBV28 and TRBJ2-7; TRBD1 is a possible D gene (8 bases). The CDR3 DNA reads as TGTGCCAGCAGTTTAACAGGGGGGGGCAGGGAGTTCGAGCAGTACTTC. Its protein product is CASSLTGGGREFEQYF.